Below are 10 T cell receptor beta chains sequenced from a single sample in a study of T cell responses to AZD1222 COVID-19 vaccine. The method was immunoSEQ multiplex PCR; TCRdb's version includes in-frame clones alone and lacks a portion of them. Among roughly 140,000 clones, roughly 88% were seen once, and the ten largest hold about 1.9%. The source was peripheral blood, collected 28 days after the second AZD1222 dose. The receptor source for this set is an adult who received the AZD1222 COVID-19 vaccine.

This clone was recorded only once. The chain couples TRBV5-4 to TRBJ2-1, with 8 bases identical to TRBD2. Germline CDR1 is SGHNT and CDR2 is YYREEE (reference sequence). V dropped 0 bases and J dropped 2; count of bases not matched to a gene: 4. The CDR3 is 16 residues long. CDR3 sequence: CASSLDPAGAYNEQFF. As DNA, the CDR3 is TGTGCCAGCAGCTTGGATCCAGCGGGGGCCTACAATGAGCAGTTCTTC.

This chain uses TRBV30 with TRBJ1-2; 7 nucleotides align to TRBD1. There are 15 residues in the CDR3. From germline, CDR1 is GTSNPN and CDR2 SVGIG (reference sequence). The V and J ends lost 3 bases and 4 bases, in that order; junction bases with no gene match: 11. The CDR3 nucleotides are TGTGCCTGGAGCCGGATTACAGGGGCGCCCTATGGCTACACCTTC. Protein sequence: CAWSRITGAPYGYTF.

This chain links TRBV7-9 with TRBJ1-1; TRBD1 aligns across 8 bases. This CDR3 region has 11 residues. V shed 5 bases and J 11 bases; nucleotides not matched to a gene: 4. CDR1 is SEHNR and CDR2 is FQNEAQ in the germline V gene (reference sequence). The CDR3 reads CASSPDRVAFF. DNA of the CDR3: TGTGCCAGCAGCCCGGACAGGGTTGCTTTCTTT.

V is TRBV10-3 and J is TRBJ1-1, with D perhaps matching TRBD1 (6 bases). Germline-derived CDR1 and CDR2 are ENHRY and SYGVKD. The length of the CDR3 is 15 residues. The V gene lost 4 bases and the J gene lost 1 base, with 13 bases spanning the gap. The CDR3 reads CAISGTAGPNTEAFF. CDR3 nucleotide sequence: TGTGCCATCAGTGGGACAGCTGGCCCGAACACTGAAGCTTTCTTT.

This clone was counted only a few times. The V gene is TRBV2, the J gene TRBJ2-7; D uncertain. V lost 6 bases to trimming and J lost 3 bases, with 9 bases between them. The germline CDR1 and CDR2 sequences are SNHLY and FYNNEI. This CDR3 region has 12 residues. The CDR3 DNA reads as TGTGCCAGCAGGGGCAACCGCTACGAGCAGTACTTC. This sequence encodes CASRGNRYEQYF.

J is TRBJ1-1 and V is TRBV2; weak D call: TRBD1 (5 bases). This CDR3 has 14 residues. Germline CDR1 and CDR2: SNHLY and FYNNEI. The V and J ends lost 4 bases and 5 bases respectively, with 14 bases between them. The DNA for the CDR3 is TGTGCCAGCAGTGTTGGTCTCCGGGGGACTGAAGCTTTCTTT. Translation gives CASSVGLRGTEAFF.

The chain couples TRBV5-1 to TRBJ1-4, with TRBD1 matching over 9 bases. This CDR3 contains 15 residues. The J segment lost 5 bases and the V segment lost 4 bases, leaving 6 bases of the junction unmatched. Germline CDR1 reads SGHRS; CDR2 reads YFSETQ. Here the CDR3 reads CASSPSGTGNEKLFF. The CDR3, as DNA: TGCGCCAGCAGCCCCTCCGGGACAGGGAATGAAAAACTGTTTTTT.

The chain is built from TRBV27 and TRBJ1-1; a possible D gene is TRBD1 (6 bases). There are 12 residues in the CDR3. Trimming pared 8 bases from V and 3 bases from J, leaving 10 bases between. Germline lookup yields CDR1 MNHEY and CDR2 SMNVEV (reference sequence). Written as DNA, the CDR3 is TGTGCCAGCGGAACAGGGTACACTGAAGCTTTCTTT. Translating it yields CASGTGYTEAFF.

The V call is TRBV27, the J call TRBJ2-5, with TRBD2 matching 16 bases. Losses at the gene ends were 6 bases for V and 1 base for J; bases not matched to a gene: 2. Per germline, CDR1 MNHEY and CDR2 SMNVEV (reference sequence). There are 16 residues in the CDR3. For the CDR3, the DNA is TGTGCCAGCAGGGGACTAGCGGGAGGGGTCCAAGAGACCCAGTACTTC. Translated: CASRGLAGGVQETQYF.

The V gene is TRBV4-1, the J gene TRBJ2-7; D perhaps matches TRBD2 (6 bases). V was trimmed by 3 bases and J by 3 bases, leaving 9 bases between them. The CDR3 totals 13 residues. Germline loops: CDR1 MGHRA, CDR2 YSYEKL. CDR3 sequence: CASSHGGDYEQYF. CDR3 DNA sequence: TGCGCCAGCAGCCACGGGGGTGACTACGAGCAGTACTTC.